This entry features one T cell receptor (beta chain) sequence. This sample stems from a study of post-analysis software for immune sequencing data. Unique molecular identifiers were built into the TCR beta cDNA libraries. The yield from around 1 to 10 million T cells was roughly 0.5 million cDNA molecules in total. In TCRdb, the PCR reads were re-called with MiXCR into one record per CDR3 protein. Among 600,000 to 750,000 distinct CDR3 sequences listed, approximately 59% were seen once. The receptor comes from a girl aged 2 to 10 with multiple sclerosis. Sequencing was performed on blood.

CDR3 in DNA: TGTGCCAGCAGCTTTAGCGGGGGCGGTTTCAGGGAGCAGTACTTC. This gives the protein CASSFSGGGFREQYF. The gene calls are TRBV7-2 and TRBJ2-5; the match to TRBD2 covers 9 bases. This CDR3 contains 15 residues. CDR1 and CDR2 (germline): SGHTA, FQGNSA. Unmatched junction bases numbered 13, after V lost 3 bases and J lost 11 bases.